A single sample gave rise to the 10 T cell receptor beta chains below, sequenced in a study of cytomegalovirus exposure and HLA in healthy donors. Use of 60 Vbeta and 13 Jbeta primers characterized the PCR. Using immunoSEQ multiplex PCR, the repertoire was profiled, and TCRdb retains in-frame clones only, with some absent. The sample gives some 150,000 clones, more than 70% of which show up once; 4.5% to 5% is in the top ten. Source material: PBMCs. These receptor sequences come from a woman in her 50s in good health and CMV-seronegative.

This chain connects TRBV28 to TRBJ2-7; TRBD1 agrees at 9 bases. V was pared by 6 bases and J by 5 bases, with 14 bases of the junction left unmatched. Germline V lookup: CDR1 MDHEN, CDR2 SYDVKM. The CDR3 totals 16 residues. This CDR3 reads CASRPLRDRAVHEQYF. CDR3 sequence (DNA): TGTGCCAGCAGACCACTCCGGGACAGGGCCGTCCACGAGCAGTACTTC.

On this clone itself: One end of the junction varies from germline; a read error may be responsible. This chain joins TRBV6-1 and TRBJ1-5, with no clear D. The CDR3 covers 13 residues. CDR1 is MNHNS, CDR2 SASEGT, per germline. CDR3 sequence (DNA): TGTGCCAGCAGTGCCATTGGTATGGGCCAATTGGATTTT. Amino acid sequence: CASSAIGMGQLDF.

The chain couples TRBV10-3 to TRBJ1-1; 11 nucleotides agree with TRBD1. This CDR3 spans 15 amino acids. The junction had 3 bases not matched to a gene; V was cut back by 2 bases and J by 4 bases. CDR1 ENHRY and CDR2 SYGVKD come from the germline V gene. The CDR3 loop is CAISEEGQGVTEAFF. Written as DNA, the CDR3 is TGTGCCATCAGTGAGGAGGGACAGGGGGTCACTGAAGCTTTCTTT.

The chain joins TRBV30 to TRBJ1-2; 11 bases agree with TRBD1. The germline gives CDR1 GTSNPN, CDR2 SVGIG (reference sequence). V lost 0 bases, J lost 6 bases, and 9 bases stayed unmatched. The CDR3 has 16 residues. The CDR3 is CAWSVPFGQGANGYTF. Here the CDR3 DNA reads TGTGCCTGGAGTGTCCCCTTTGGACAGGGGGCAAATGGCTACACCTTC.

This chain joins TRBV2 and TRBJ2-1; a weak D match, TRBD2 (6 bases). CDR1 is SNHLY and CDR2 is FYNNEI in the germline V gene. V shed 2 bases and J shed 15 bases, with 14 bases lying between them. The CDR3 is 12 residues long. The CDR3 bases are TGTGCCAGCAGTGAAACGGGCTATAGCGGGTTCTTC. This sequence encodes CASSETGYSGFF.

This clone showed up just once. The chain joins TRBV9 to TRBJ2-3, with TRBD1 matching over 12 bases. Germline V gives CDR1 SGDLS, CDR2 YYNGEE. The J segment lost 5 bases and the V segment lost 3 bases, leaving 7 bases of the junction unmatched. This CDR3 is 16 amino acids long. The CDR3 sequence: CASSESRDRGLDTQYF. CDR3 DNA: TGTGCCAGCAGCGAGAGCCGGGACAGGGGGCTAGATACGCAGTATTTT.

The V and J genes are TRBV7-2 and TRBJ2-3; D gene uncertain. Germline loops: CDR1 SGHTA, CDR2 FQGNSA. The V gene lost 5 bases and the J gene lost 3 bases, with 6 bases spanning the gap. CDR3 length: 12 residues. The CDR3 region is CASSTRTDTQYF. CDR3 coding DNA: TGTGCCAGCAGCACCAGAACAGATACGCAGTATTTT.

This clone occurred a few times. V is TRBV5-5 and J is TRBJ2-3; tentatively, D is TRBD2 (5 bases). Trimming pared 4 bases from V and 4 bases from J, leaving 16 bases between. Germline V gene sequence: CDR1 SGHKS, CDR2 YYEKEE (reference sequence). The CDR3 extends over 15 amino acids. The CDR3 DNA follows: TGTGCCAGCAGCCAAGATCGGGATAGCGCAGATACGCAGTATTTT. This sequence encodes CASSQDRDSADTQYF.

The chain is built from TRBV15 and TRBJ1-4; D remains unclear. CDR3 size: 16 residues. CDR1 is LNHNV and CDR2 is YYDKDF in the germline V gene (reference sequence). Trimming removed 1 base from V and 0 bases from J, with 9 bases in between. CDR3 bases: TGTGCCACCAGCAGAGGCGGGGTTGCAACTAATGAAAAACTGTTTTTT. Protein: CATSRGGVATNEKLFF.

The rearrangement links TRBV4-1 to TRBJ2-7; D is uncertain. Looked up from germline, CDR1 is MGHRA and CDR2 is YSYEKL. The CDR3 is 15 amino acids. With 0 bases removed from V and 2 bases from J, the gap between germline ends came to 11 bases. The CDR3 DNA sequence: TGCGCCAGCAGCCAAGATAGTAACTTTCCCTACGAGCAGTACTTC. Protein: CASSQDSNFPYEQYF.